Presented here are 8 T cell receptor beta chains from one specimen sequenced in a study of OX40 agonist ivuxolimab in advanced cancers. Clones were read by immunoSEQ multiplex PCR, and TCRdb kept only the in-frame ones, dropping some. The repertoire holds 55,000 to 65,000 clones, roughly 85% seen once, with 4% in the top ten. This sample comprised CD4+ or CD8+ T cells sorted from blood, obtained in a trial of the OX40 agonist ivuxolimab. The receptors shown here come from an adult with an advanced solid tumor such as melanoma, head and neck, liver or kidney cancer.

V and J are TRBV19 and TRBJ1-5; D not resolved. In germline, CDR1 is LNHDA, CDR2 SQIVND (reference sequence). The CDR3 extends over 14 amino acids. Trimming shortened V by 5 bases and J by 3 bases, and 11 bases separated the two germline ends. The CDR3 DNA reads TGTGCCAGTAGTCGGGAAGGCCTCAATCAGCCCCAGCATTTT. Translating it yields CASSREGLNQPQHF.

The rearrangement links TRBV2 to TRBJ2-6, with unresolved D. Trimming stripped 3 bases from V and 4 bases from J, with 10 bases between. Per germline, CDR1 SNHLY and CDR2 FYNNEI. The CDR3 contains 15 residues. The CDR3 sequence is CASSEPEAGANVLTF. CDR3 in DNA: TGTGCCAGCAGTGAGCCCGAGGCCGGGGCCAACGTCCTGACTTTC.

The chain is built from TRBV4-1 and TRBJ1-5, with a weak D call TRBD1 (6 bases). CDR3 length: 13 residues. The germline gives CDR1 MGHRA, CDR2 YSYEKL. Trimming removed 3 bases from V and 4 bases from J, with 7 bases in between. CDR3 DNA: TGCGCCAGCAGCCAGACAGGAAATCAGCCCCAGCATTTT. Protein product: CASSQTGNQPQHF.

The chain combines TRBV29-1 with TRBJ2-7; possible D gene TRBD1, 5 bases. This CDR3 has 12 residues. V was pared by 7 bases and J by 3 bases, with 13 bases between. Germline CDR1 and CDR2: SQVTM and ANQGSEA. CDR3 protein: CSALDSRYEQYF. The CDR3 nucleotides are TGCAGCGCTTTAGACAGTCGCTACGAGCAGTACTTC.

This clone was seen a single time. Written as DNA, the CDR3 is TGTGCCAGCAGCTGGGGACTAGCGGGACGGGAGACCCAGTACTTC. This encodes CASSWGLAGRETQYF. The chain uses TRBV7-2 and TRBJ2-5, with 13 bases matching TRBD2. The V gene end was trimmed by 4 bases and the J gene end by 5 bases; junction bases not matched to a gene: 4. The CDR3 is made up of 15 amino acids. Germline V gene lookup returns CDR1 SGHTA and CDR2 FQGNSA.

The chain carries TRBV2 and TRBJ2-6, with D perhaps matching TRBD2 (6 bases). The V end was cut by 5 bases, the J end by 2 bases, with 7 bases between. The CDR3 runs 14 residues. Germline assignment: CDR1 SNHLY and CDR2 FYNNEI. In nucleotides, the CDR3 is TGTGCCAGCAGTCCGGGGGCTGGGGCCAACGTCCTGACTTTC. It specifies CASSPGAGANVLTF.

The genes are TRBV4-2 and TRBJ2-1; D is ambiguous. This CDR3 region has 13 residues. V lost 1 base, J lost 6 bases, and 7 bases lay in between. Germline CDR1 is LGHNA and CDR2 is YNFKEQ. The chain's CDR3 is CASSQAASNEQFF. The CDR3 nucleotides are TGTGCCAGCAGCCAAGCCGCCAGCAATGAGCAGTTCTTC.

The V and J genes are TRBV19 and TRBJ1-1; D remains unclear. The CDR3 length is 13 residues. V was pared by 3 bases and J by 4 bases, with 9 bases between. The V gene's germline CDR1 is LNHDA and CDR2 SQIVND (reference sequence). The CDR3 is CASSMPAGTEAFF. In nucleotides, the CDR3 is TGTGCCAGTAGTATGCCGGCCGGCACTGAAGCTTTCTTT.